This T cell receptor beta chain was sequenced in a study of T cell repertoires in cytomegalovirus infection. Study information: HLA-B-restricted CMV epitopes that are well studied, plus recently identified HLA-C-restricted ones, were used by the study. CMV infection plus the matching HLA type was flagged by public TCR beta signatures.

In regard to this clonotype: Its specificity is unknown.

TCRdb independently ran MiXCR on the reads; one entry per CDR3 protein. The sample lists hundreds of thousands of distinct CDR3 sequences, 30% to 40% seen once, with under 20% in the top ten. Study findings and constraints: Summed frequency of shared TCR beta families picked out CMV carriers who also had the relevant HLA. Dominating the ex vivo response were TCR beta clonotypes that were CMV-specific and HLA-C-restricted.

CDR1 SGHTA and CDR2 FQGNSA come from the germline V gene. With 6 bases removed from V and 2 bases from J, the gap between germline ends came to 13 bases. The CDR3 runs to 14 residues. This receptor was obtained from a human donor in good health (CMV status not recorded). Some clones in this sample may be carry-over from other donors' samples. The chain is built from TRBV7-2 and TRBJ1-2, with a tentative D call TRBD1 (6 bases). The sequencing used cultured PBMCs, collected from culture after CMV antigen stimulation. The CDR3 sequence is CASRYPGHNYGYTF. The CDR3 DNA reads TGTGCCAGCAGGTACCCGGGACACAACTATGGCTACACCTTC. The variable domain in full, with the rest retrieved from reference TRBV7-2 and TRBJ1-2, is GAGVSQSPSNKVTEKGKDVELRCDPISGHTALYWYRQSLGQGLEFLIYFQGNSAPDKSGLPSDRFSAERTGGSVSTLTIQRTQQEDSAVYLCASRYPGHNYGYTFGSGTRLTVV.